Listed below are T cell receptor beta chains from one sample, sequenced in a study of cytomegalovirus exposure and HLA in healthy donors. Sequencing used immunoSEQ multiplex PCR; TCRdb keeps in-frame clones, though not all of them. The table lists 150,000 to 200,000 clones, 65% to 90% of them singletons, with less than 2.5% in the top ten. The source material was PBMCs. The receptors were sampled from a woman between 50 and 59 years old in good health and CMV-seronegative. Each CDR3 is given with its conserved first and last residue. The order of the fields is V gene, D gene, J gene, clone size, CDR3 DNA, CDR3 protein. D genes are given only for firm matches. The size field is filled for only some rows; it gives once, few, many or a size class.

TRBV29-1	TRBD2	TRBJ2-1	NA	TGCAGCGTTCGGACTAGCGGGATGAGCTCCTACAATGAGCAGTTCTTC	CSVRTSGMSSYNEQFF
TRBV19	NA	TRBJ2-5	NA	TGTGCCAGTAGTCGGGGGAGACTCCAAGAGACCCAGTACTTC	CASSRGRLQETQYF
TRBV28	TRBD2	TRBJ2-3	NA	TGTGCCAGCAGTTCTATATACCTAACCGCCAGCGGGAGGGCGAGTGGGGACATAGCAGATACGCAGTATTTT	CASSSIYLTASGRASGDIADTQYF
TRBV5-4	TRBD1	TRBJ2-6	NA	TGTGCCAGCAGCTTTCCGGGACAGTCTCTCTCTGGGGCCAACGTCCTGACTTTC	CASSFPGQSLSGANVLTF
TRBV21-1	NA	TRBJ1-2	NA	TGTGCCAGCAGCCCCCTCGGAGGTTATGGCTACACCTTC	CASSPLGGYGYTF
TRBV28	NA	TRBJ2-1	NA	TGTGCCAGCAGAGTCGCGGGGAATGAGCAGTTCTTC	CASRVAGNEQFF
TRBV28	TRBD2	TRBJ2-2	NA	TGTGCCAGCAGTTTATTTATAGCGGGGGCGGGGGAGCTGTTTTTT	CASSLFIAGAGELFF
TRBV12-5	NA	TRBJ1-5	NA	TGTGCTAGTGGTTTGGCCCCGACAGTCTCCTTGACCCAGCATTTT	CASGLAPTVSLTQHF
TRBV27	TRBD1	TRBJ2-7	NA	TGTGCCAGCAGGGGTTGGACAGGGGGAGCCTACGAGCAGTACTTC	CASRGWTGGAYEQYF
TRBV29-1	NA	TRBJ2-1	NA	TGCAGCGTCTTGAACGGGGGACGGCGAGATGAGCAGTTCTTC	CSVLNGGRRDEQFF
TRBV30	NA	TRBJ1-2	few	TGTGCCTGGAGTCCGCCAAATCCGCGCGGCTACACCTTC	CAWSPPNPRGYTF
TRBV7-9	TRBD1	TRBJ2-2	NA	TGTGCCAGCAGCCCCCTCCGGGACAGGGAAATTGTCGGGGAGCTGTTTTTT	CASSPLRDREIVGELFF
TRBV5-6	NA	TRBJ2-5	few	TGTGCCAGCAGCTTGCATCTACAAGAGACCCAGTACTTC	CASSLHLQETQYF
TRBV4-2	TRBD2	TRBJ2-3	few	TGTGCCAGCAGCCAAGGTTCGGCTAGCGGGGGTACAGATACGCAGTATTTT	CASSQGSASGGTDTQYF
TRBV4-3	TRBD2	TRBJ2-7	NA	TGCGCCAGCAGCCAAGATTACCCGATACTACTAGCGGGAGGCGAGCAGTACTTC	CASSQDYPILLAGGEQYF
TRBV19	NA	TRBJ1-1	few	TGTGCCAGTAGTCAGGGGAACGGAGCTTTCTTT	CASSQGNGAFF
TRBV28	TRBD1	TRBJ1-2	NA	TGTGCCAGCAGTTCGTCCGGGACAGAGTCCTATGGCTACACCTTC	CASSSSGTESYGYTF
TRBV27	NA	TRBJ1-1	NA	TGTGCCAGCAGTTTATCCCCAGCAGGGAAGGATTCTGAAGCTTTCTTT	CASSLSPAGKDSEAFF
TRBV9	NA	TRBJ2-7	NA	TGTGCCAGCAGCGTAGGGGGCGGGACGTTCTACGAGCAGTACTTC	CASSVGGGTFYEQYF
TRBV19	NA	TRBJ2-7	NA	TGTGCCAGTAGGAGTGGACAGAACTACGAGCAATACTTC	CASRSGQNYEQYF
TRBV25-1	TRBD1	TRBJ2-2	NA	TGTGCCAGCGGGTGGACAGGGGGTACCGGGGAGCTGTTTTTT	CASGWTGGTGELFF
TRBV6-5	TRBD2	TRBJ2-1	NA	TGTGCCAGCAGTTACTTAGCGGGAAATAGGAATGAGCAGTTCTTC	CASSYLAGNRNEQFF
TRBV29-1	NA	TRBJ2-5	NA	TGCAGCGCCAAACGGGACACGGAGACCCAGTACTTC	CSAKRDTETQYF
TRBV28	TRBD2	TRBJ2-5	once	TGTGCCAGCAGGGTGGGGACTAGCGGATTCCAAGAGACCCAGTACTTC	CASRVGTSGFQETQYF
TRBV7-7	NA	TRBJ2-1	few	TGTGCCAGCAGCTTAAGTTTACTCGACAATGAGCAGTTCTTC	CASSLSLLDNEQFF
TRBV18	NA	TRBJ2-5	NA	TGTGCCAGCTCACCAAATCATGCAGTGAGCGGAAAAAAAGAGACCCAGTACTTC	CASSPNHAVSGKKETQYF
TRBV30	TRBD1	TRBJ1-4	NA	TGTGCCTGGGGTACCGGGACAGGGGAAGAAAAACTGTTTTTT	CAWGTGTGEEKLFF
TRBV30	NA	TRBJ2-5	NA	TGTGCCTGGAGTGTAGTCAGGTTACAAGAGACCCAGTACTTC	CAWSVVRLQETQYF
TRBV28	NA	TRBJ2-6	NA	TGTGCCACCGCGAGGGGGAGTTCTGGGGCCAACGTCCTGACTTTC	CATARGSSGANVLTF
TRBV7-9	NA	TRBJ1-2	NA	TGTGCCAGCAGCCCGGGGGACCGCCTTAACTATGGCTACACCTTC	CASSPGDRLNYGYTF
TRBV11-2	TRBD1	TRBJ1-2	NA	TGTGCCAGCAGCCGGGACAGGGAGCATACGAAGTCTAACTATGGCTACACCTTC	CASSRDREHTKSNYGYTF
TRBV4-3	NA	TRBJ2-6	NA	TGCGCCAGCAGCCAGTCGGGATCTGGGGCCAACGTCCTGACTTTC	CASSQSGSGANVLTF
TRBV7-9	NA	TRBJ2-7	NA	TGTGCCAGCAGCTCTTCTCTAGCGAGCGGGTACGAGCAGTACTTC	CASSSSLASGYEQYF
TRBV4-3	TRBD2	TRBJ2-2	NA	TGCGCCAGCAGCCAAGCGGGGACTAGCACCGGGGAGCTGTTTTTT	CASSQAGTSTGELFF
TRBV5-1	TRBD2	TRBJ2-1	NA	TGCGCCAGCAGCGGAGGGAGGGGCTCCTACAATGAGCAGTTCTTC	CASSGGRGSYNEQFF
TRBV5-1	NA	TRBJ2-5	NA	TGCGCCAGCAGCGCGGGGACCGAGTACCAAGAGACCCAGTACTTC	CASSAGTEYQETQYF
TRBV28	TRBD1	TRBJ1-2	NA	TGTGCCAGCAGTCGCCGGGACAGGGGGCTGGGCGGTGGCTACACCTTC	CASSRRDRGLGGGYTF
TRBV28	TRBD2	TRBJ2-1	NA	TGTGCCAGCAGTTTCCCTAAGCTAGCGGGAGAAACGAATGAGCAGTTCTTC	CASSFPKLAGETNEQFF
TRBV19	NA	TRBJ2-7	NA	TGTGCCAGTAGTCCTCAGGGGAGCTCCTACGAGCAGTACTTC	CASSPQGSSYEQYF
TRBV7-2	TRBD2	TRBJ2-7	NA	TGTGCCAGCAGCGCCCTAACTAGCGGGAGTTACGAGCAGTACTTC	CASSALTSGSYEQYF
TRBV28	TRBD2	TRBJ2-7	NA	TGTGCCAGCAGTTCCCCCGGGACTAGCGGTACCTACGAGCAGTACTTC	CASSSPGTSGTYEQYF
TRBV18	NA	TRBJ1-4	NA	TGTGCCAGCTCATTATACCGGGAAGAAAAACTGTTTTTT	CASSLYREEKLFF
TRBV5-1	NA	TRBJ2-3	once	TGCGCCAGCAGCTGGGCAGGGCCAGATACGCAGTATTTT	CASSWAGPDTQYF
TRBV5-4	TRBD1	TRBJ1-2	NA	TGTGCCAGCAGCCTAGACAGGGATGGCTACACCTTC	CASSLDRDGYTF
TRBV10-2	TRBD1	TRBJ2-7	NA	TGCGCCAGCCGAACAGGGGGCGGTTACGAGCAGTACTTC	CASRTGGGYEQYF
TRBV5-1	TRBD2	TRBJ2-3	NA	TGCGCCAGCAGCCTGGCGGGGGGTAGCGGGAGTTTCACAGATACGCAGTATTTT	CASSLAGGSGSFTDTQYF